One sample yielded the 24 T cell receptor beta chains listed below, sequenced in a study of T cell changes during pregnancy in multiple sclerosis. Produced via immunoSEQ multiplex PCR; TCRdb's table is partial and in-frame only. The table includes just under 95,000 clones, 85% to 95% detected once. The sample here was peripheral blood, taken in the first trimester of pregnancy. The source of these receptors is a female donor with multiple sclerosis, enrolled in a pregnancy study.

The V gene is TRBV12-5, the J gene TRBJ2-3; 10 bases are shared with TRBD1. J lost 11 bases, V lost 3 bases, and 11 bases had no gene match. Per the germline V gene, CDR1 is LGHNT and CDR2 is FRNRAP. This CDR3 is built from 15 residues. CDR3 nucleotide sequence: TGTGCTAGTGGTTTCGGGACAGGGGACCCAAGGCTGCAGTATTTT. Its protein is CASGFGTGDPRLQYF.

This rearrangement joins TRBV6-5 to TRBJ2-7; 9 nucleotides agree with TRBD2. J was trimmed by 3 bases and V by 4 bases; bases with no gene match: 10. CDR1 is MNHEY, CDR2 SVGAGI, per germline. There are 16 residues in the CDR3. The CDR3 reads CASSFRLAGLGYEQYF. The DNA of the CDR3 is TGTGCCAGCAGTTTCCGTCTAGCGGGATTAGGCTACGAGCAGTACTTC.

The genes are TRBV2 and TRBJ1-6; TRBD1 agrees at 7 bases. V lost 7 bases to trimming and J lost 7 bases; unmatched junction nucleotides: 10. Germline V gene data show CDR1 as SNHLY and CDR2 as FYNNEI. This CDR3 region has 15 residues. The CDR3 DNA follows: TGTGCCAGCACGATAGCGGCAGGGGGAAATTCACCCCTCCACTTT. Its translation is CASTIAAGGNSPLHF.

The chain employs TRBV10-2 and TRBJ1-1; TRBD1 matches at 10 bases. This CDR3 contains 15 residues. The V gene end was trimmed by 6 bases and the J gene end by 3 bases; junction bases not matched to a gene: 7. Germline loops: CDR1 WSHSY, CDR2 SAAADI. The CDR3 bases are TGCGCCAGCAGCCTACCCGGGACAGGGGACACTGAAGCTTTCTTT. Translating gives CASSLPGTGDTEAFF.

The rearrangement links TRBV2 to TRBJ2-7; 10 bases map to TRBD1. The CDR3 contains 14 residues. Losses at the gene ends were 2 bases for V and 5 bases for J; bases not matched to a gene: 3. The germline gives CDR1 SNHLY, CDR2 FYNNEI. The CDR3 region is CASSEWDRGNEQYF. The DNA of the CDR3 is TGTGCCAGCAGTGAATGGGACAGGGGCAACGAGCAGTACTTC.

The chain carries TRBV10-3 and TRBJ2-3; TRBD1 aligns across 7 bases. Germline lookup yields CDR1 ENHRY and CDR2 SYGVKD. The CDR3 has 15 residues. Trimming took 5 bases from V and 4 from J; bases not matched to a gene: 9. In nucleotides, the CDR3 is TGTGCCATCAGTCTTAGGGACAGCATATCAGATACGCAGTATTTT. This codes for CAISLRDSISDTQYF.

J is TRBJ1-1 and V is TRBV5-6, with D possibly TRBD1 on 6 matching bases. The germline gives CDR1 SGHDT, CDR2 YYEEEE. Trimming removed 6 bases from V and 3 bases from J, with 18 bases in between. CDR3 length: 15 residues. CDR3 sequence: CASTWSPNRDTEAFF. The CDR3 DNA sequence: TGTGCCAGCACCTGGTCCCCCAACAGGGACACTGAAGCTTTCTTT.

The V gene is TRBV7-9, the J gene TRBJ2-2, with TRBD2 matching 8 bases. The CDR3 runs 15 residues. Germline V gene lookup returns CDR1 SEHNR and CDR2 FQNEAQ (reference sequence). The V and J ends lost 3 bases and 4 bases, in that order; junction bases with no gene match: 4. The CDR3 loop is CASSFLAGSTGELFF. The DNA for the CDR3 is TGTGCCAGCAGCTTCCTAGCGGGTTCCACCGGGGAGCTGTTTTTT.

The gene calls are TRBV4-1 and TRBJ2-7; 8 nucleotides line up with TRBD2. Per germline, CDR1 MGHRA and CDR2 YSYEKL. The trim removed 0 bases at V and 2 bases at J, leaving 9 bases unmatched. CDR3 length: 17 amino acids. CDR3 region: CASSQDLLAGATYEQYF. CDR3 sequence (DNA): TGCGCCAGCAGCCAAGATCTCCTAGCGGGCGCTACCTACGAGCAGTACTTC.

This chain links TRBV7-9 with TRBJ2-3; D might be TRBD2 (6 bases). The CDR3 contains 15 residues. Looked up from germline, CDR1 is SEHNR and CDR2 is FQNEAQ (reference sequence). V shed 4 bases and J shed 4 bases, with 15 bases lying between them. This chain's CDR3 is CASSSTGVGPDTQYF. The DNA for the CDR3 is TGTGCCAGCAGCTCGACGGGGGTAGGGCCAGATACGCAGTATTTT.

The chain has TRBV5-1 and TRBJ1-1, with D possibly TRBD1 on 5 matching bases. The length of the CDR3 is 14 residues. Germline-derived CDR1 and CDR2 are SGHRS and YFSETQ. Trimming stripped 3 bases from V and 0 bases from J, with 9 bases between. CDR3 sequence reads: CASSWGGVNTEAFF. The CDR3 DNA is TGCGCCAGCAGCTGGGGGGGAGTGAACACTGAAGCTTTCTTT.

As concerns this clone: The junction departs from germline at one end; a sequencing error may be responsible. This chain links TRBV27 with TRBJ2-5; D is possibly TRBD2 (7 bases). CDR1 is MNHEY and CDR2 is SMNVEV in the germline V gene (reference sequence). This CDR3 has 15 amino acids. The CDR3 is CASRFLGGGGETQYF. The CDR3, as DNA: TGTGCCAGCCGTTTTCTCGGAGGGGGAGGGGAGACCCAGTACTTC.

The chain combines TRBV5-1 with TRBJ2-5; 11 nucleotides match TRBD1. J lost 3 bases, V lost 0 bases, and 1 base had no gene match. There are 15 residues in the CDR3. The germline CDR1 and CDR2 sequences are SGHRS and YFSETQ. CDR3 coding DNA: TGCGCCAGCAGCTTGGGGGACAGGGGGGAAGAGACCCAGTACTTC. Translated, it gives CASSLGDRGEETQYF.

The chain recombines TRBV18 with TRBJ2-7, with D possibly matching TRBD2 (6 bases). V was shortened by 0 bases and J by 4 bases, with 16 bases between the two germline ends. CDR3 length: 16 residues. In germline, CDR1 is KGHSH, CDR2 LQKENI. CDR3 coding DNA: TGTGCCAGCTCACCACCGTCAAGGGGAGGCGGGTACGAGCAGTACTTC. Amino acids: CASSPPSRGGGYEQYF.

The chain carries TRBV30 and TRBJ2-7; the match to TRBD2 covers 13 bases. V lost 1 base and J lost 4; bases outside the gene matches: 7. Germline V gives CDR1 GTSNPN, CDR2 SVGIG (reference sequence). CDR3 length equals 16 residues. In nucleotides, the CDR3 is TGTGCCTGGAGTGGACTAGCGGGAGGCCAACCATACGAGCAGTACTTC. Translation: CAWSGLAGGQPYEQYF.

The CDR3 sequence: CAGQGGQQRAYGYTF. The CDR3 region has the DNA TGTGCCGGACAGGGGGGACAGCAAAGAGCCTATGGCTACACCTTC. The chain combines TRBV28 with TRBJ1-2, with 10 bases aligning to TRBD1. The length of the CDR3 is 15 residues. The V and J ends lost 11 bases and 4 bases, in that order; junction bases with no gene match: 13. The germline gives CDR1 MDHEN, CDR2 SYDVKM.

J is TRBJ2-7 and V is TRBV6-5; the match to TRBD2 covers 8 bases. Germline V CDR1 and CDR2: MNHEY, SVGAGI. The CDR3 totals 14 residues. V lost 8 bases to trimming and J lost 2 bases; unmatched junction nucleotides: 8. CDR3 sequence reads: CASRGGVRTYEQYF. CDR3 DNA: TGTGCCAGCCGGGGGGGTGTCAGAACCTACGAGCAGTACTTC.

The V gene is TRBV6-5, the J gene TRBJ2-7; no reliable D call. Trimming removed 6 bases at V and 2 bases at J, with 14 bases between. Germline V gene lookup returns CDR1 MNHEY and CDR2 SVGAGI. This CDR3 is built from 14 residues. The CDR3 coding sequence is TGTGCCAGCAGCTACCTTGGGCAGACCTACGAGCAGTACTTC. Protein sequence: CASSYLGQTYEQYF.

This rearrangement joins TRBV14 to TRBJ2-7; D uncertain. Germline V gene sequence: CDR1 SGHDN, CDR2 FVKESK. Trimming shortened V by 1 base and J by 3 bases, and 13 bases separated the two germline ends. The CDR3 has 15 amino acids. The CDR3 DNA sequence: TGTGCCAGCAGCCAAGCTGTTGGCGGAAACTACGAGCAGTACTTC. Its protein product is CASSQAVGGNYEQYF.

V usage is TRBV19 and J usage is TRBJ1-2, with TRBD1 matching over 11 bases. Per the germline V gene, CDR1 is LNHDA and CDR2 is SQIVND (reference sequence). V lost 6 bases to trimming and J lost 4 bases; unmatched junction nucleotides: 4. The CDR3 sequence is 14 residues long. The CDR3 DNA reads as TGTGCCAGTAGCGCCGGGACAGGGGGCTATGGCTACACCTTC. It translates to CASSAGTGGYGYTF.

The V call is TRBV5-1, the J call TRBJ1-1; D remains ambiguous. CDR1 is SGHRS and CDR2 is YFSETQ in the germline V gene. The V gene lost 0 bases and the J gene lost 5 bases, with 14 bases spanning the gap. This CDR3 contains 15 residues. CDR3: CASSLAEVVNTEAFF. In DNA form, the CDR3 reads TGCGCCAGCAGCTTGGCCGAGGTGGTCAATACTGAAGCTTTCTTT.

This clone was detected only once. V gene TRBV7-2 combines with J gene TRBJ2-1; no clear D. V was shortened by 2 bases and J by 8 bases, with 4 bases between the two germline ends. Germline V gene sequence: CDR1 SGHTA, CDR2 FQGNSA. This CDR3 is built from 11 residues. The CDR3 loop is CASSLSDEQFF. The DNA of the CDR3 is TGTGCCAGCAGCTTAAGCGATGAGCAGTTCTTC.

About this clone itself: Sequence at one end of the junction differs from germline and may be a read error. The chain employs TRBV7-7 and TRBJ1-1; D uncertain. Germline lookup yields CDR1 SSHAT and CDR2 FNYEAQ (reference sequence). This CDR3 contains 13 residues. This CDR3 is CASSLVAGTEAFF. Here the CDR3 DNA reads TGTGCTAGCAGCTTAGTAGCTGGGACTGAAGCTTTCTTT.

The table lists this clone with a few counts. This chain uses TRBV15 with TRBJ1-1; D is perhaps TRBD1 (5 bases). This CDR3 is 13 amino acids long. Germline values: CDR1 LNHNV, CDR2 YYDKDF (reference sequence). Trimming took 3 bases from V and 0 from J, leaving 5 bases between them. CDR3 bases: TGTGCCACCAGCAGGGGGCTGAACACTGAAGCTTTCTTT. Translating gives CATSRGLNTEAFF.